The 30 T cell receptor beta chains in this list originate from one sample, sequenced in a study of identical twins. TCRdb re-derived calls from the 5' RACE reads in MiXCR, one entry per CDR3 protein. In the table there are around 250,000 distinct CDR3 sequences, roughly 7% of which are singletons. These data are also associated with another study on yellow fever vaccine responses in identical twins.

Sequencing was carried out using memory (CD45RO+) T cells sorted from blood. Every receptor here comes from a woman under 30 in good health.

This clonotype was found many times. The chain links TRBV5-1 to TRBJ2-7; D remains ambiguous. The ends were cut back, 0 bases at V and 4 bases at J, with 11 bases in the middle. Per the germline V gene, CDR1 is SGHRS and CDR2 is YFSETQ. The CDR3 length is 14 residues. The chain's CDR3 is CASSLVVGSYEQYF. The CDR3 DNA reads TGCGCCAGCAGCTTGGTGGTGGGGTCTTACGAGCAGTACTTC.

This clonotype was observed at least ten times. The chain couples TRBV6-2 or TRBV6-3 to TRBJ2-7; 9 bases are shared with TRBD2. Germline loops: CDR1 MNHEY, CDR2 SVGEGT. This CDR3 spans 14 amino acids. Unmatched junction bases numbered 6, after V lost 5 bases and J lost 4 bases. This CDR3 is CASSHMAGGYEQYV. CDR3 DNA sequence: TGTGCCAGCAGTCATATGGCGGGAGGGTACGAGCAGTACGTC.

A few counts support this clonotype. A read error may produce the germline difference seen at one junction end. The genes are TRBV5-1 and TRBJ2-1; 11 nucleotides align to TRBD2. Germline CDR1 reads SGHRS; CDR2 reads YFSETQ. This CDR3 region has 17 residues. The CDR3 DNA reads TGCGCCAGCAGCCTGTCGACTAGCGGGACTTCCTCCAATGAGCAGTTCTTC. Its protein product is CASSLSTSGTSSNEQFF.

The table lists this clonotype with a few counts. The chain uses TRBV5-5 and TRBJ2-7; 8 positions match TRBD1. Unmatched junction bases numbered 8, after V lost 4 bases and J lost 2 bases. The CDR3 length is 15 residues. CDR1 SGHKS and CDR2 YYEKEE come from the germline V gene (reference sequence). DNA for the CDR3: TGTGCCAGCAGCCCCGATGGACAGGGAGCCTACGAGCAGTACTTC. Translating gives CASSPDGQGAYEQYF.

The rearrangement joins TRBV7-6 to TRBJ2-1; the D is unclear. Trimming took off 1 base at V and 7 bases at J, with 5 bases between the two ends. CDR1 is SGHVS and CDR2 is FNYEAQ in the germline V gene. The CDR3 sequence is 12 residues long. Here the CDR3 DNA reads TGTGCCAGCAGCTTAGTTCGGAATGAGCAGTTCTTC. As protein: CASSLVRNEQFF.

The chain links TRBV5-5 to TRBJ2-5, with 7 bases that match TRBD1. CDR1 SGHKS and CDR2 YYEKEE come from the germline V gene (reference sequence). This CDR3 is built from 18 residues. V shed 0 bases, J shed 3 bases, and the junction held 14 bases outside the gene matches. CDR3 in DNA: TGTGCCAGCAGCTTGGGGGTGCGCGAGGGGGCGCGGAAAGAGACCCAGTACTTC. The encoded protein is CASSLGVREGARKETQYF.

This clonotype was counted between two and nine times. The rearrangement uses TRBV20-1 and TRBJ1-2, with D uncertain. With 4 bases removed from V and 7 bases from J, the gap between germline ends came to 22 bases. This CDR3 has 15 residues. Germline V lookup: CDR1 DFQATT, CDR2 SNEGSKA (reference sequence). The CDR3 spells CSAIGEPGRGVGYTF. CDR3 DNA: TGCAGTGCTATTGGGGAACCGGGCCGGGGTGTTGGCTACACCTTC.

This clonotype came up many times. The V gene is TRBV5-6, the J gene TRBJ1-5, with a weak D call TRBD1 (5 bases). Trimming removed 4 bases from V and 8 bases from J, with 19 bases in between. CDR1 is SGHDT, CDR2 YYEEEE, per germline. The CDR3 is made up of 15 amino acids. This CDR3 reads CASSPGGHTAEPQHF. DNA for the CDR3: TGTGCCAGCAGCCCGGGGGGTCACACCGCTGAGCCCCAGCATTTT.

This clonotype was seen a handful of times. The chain combines TRBV3-1 with TRBJ2-1; tentative D call: TRBD2 (7 bases). With 2 bases removed from V and 6 bases from J, the gap between germline ends came to 17 bases. CDR3 length: 16 amino acids. Germline assignment: CDR1 LGHDT and CDR2 YNNKEL (reference sequence). DNA for the CDR3: TGTGCCAGCAGCCAAAGGCGGCGAGGGGGGGGCAATGAGCAGTTCTTC. This sequence encodes CASSQRRRGGGNEQFF.

The rearrangement joins TRBV27 to TRBJ2-7, with 7 positions matching TRBD2. The CDR3 sequence is 9 residues long. Germline trimming cut 10 bases from V and 7 bases from J; bases unmatched to any gene: 1. Germline V gene sequence: CDR1 MNHEY, CDR2 SMNVEV (reference sequence). In DNA form, the CDR3 reads TGTGCCACGGGGGGTGAGCAGTACGTC. Translating gives CATGGEQYV.

The table lists this clonotype with a few counts. The chain combines TRBV10-3 with TRBJ2-1; TRBD2 is a possible D gene (6 bases). Germline V gives CDR1 ENHRY, CDR2 SYGVKD. Trimming stripped 6 bases from V and 10 bases from J, with 19 bases between. The CDR3 totals 14 residues. CDR3 protein: CAIRGGLEQEEQFF. The CDR3 nucleotides read TGTGCCATCAGGGGGGGACTGGAACAGGAGGAGCAGTTCTTC.

This clonotype was counted many times. V usage is TRBV7-9 and J usage is TRBJ1-1, with D perhaps matching TRBD1 (5 bases). This CDR3 has 14 amino acids. Trimming left V 2 bases short and J 4 bases short, with 11 bases between. CDR1 and CDR2 from the germline V gene are SEHNR and FQNEAQ (reference sequence). The CDR3 sequence is CASSLLHGGTEAFF. The CDR3 region has the DNA TGTGCCAGCAGCTTACTGCACGGGGGCACTGAAGCTTTCTTT.

This rearrangement joins TRBV12-5 to TRBJ2-2, with 8 bases matching TRBD1. The CDR3 totals 16 residues. Germline CDR1 and CDR2: LGHNT and FRNRAP. With V trimmed by 5 bases and J by 0 bases, 5 bases remained unmatched. The CDR3 loop reads CASGRTTGANTGELFF. The CDR3 DNA reads as TGTGCTAGTGGTCGTACGACAGGGGCGAACACCGGGGAGCTGTTTTTT.

This clonotype was counted a few times. The chain uses TRBV11-3 and TRBJ2-3; 9 positions agree with TRBD1. V dropped 5 bases and J dropped 1; count of bases not matched to a gene: 4. Per germline, CDR1 SGHNT and CDR2 YENEEA. CDR3 length: 15 residues. The CDR3 DNA reads TGTGCCAGCAGCGAGCGGGACAGGGGCACAGATACGCAGTATTTT. Its translation: CASSERDRGTDTQYF.

This clonotype was recorded a few times. The chain employs TRBV4-1 and TRBJ2-5; the D is unclear. The germline gives CDR1 MGHRA, CDR2 YSYEKL. The CDR3 is made up of 11 amino acids. With 1 base removed from V and 7 bases from J, the gap between germline ends came to 4 bases. CDR3 DNA: TGCGCCAGCAGCCAAGGGGCGACCCAGTACTTC. This encodes CASSQGATQYF.

This clonotype was counted at least ten times. V usage is TRBV29-1 and J usage is TRBJ2-4; D ambiguous. CDR1 is SQVTM, CDR2 ANQGSEA, per germline. The CDR3 is 16 amino acids. Trimming removed 0 bases from V and 3 bases from J, with 15 bases in between. The CDR3 DNA follows: TGCAGCGTTGAAGACGAGTTCGTAGGCGGCAAAAACATTCAGTACTTC. This encodes CSVEDEFVGGKNIQYF. Using reference TRBV29-1 and TRBJ2-4 for the parts outside the CDR3, the full variable domain is SAVISQKPSRDICQRGTSLTIQCQVDSQVTMMFWYRQQPGQSLTLIATANQGSEATYESGFVIDKFPISRPNLTFSTLTVSNMSPEDSSIYLCSVEDEFVGGKNIQYFGAGTRLSVL.

This clonotype was counted between two and nine times. V gene TRBV6-1 combines with J gene TRBJ2-7, with D perhaps TRBD1 or TRBD2 (5 bases each). Trimming removed 7 bases from V and 2 bases from J, with 15 bases in between. The CDR3 is made up of 14 amino acids. From germline, CDR1 is MNHNS and CDR2 SASEGT. The CDR3 here is CASTRGPNAYEQYF. In DNA form, the CDR3 reads TGTGCCAGCACCCGGGGCCCCAACGCCTACGAGCAGTACTTC.

This clonotype was counted only a few times. The CDR3 DNA reads TGTGCCAGCAGCTTTCGTTTAGCGGGGGACCTCTGGGATACGCAGTATTTT. This sequence encodes CASSFRLAGDLWDTQYF. The chain carries TRBV7-8 and TRBJ2-3; 9 nucleotides match TRBD2. Trimming took 3 bases from V and 6 from J; bases not matched to a gene: 13. CDR3 length: 17 amino acids. CDR1 SGHVS and CDR2 FQNEAQ come from the germline V gene. Complete variable domain (other parts from reference TRBV7-8 and TRBJ2-3): GAGVSQSPRYKVAKRGQDVALRCDPISGHVSLFWYQQALGQGPEFLTYFQNEAQLDKSGLPSDRFFAERPEGSVSTLKIQRTQQEDSAVYLCASSFRLAGDLWDTQYFGPGTRLTVL.

The chain couples TRBV2 to TRBJ2-5, with 8 bases that match TRBD1. This CDR3 comprises 17 residues. The J segment lost 1 base and the V segment lost 4 bases, leaving 11 bases of the junction unmatched. Germline assignment: CDR1 SNHLY and CDR2 FYNNEI. The CDR3: CASSVSPGQELQETQYF. CDR3 DNA: TGTGCCAGCAGTGTCTCTCCGGGACAGGAGCTCCAAGAGACCCAGTACTTC.

The chain employs TRBV3-1 and TRBJ1-2, with D unclear. CDR1 and CDR2 from the germline V gene are LGHDT and YNNKEL (reference sequence). The V and J ends lost 1 base and 12 bases respectively, with 12 bases between them. CDR3 length: 12 residues. DNA for the CDR3: TGTGCCAGCAGCCAAGTCAACTCACAGCACACCTTC. Protein product: CASSQVNSQHTF.

This clonotype was seen only a few times. This rearrangement joins TRBV12-3 or TRBV12-4 to TRBJ1-1; D ambiguous. V shed 6 bases and J shed 0 bases, with 8 bases lying between them. The CDR3 sequence is 13 residues long. CDR3 sequence reads: CASREGVNTEAFF. The CDR3 coding sequence is TGTGCCAGCAGAGAGGGCGTGAACACTGAAGCTTTCTTT.

There are a few counts of this clonotype. DNA for the CDR3: TGCAGTGCTGGGGAAAACTCTCCACTTAACACAGATACGCAGTATTTT. Translated, it gives CSAGENSPLNTDTQYF. The chain recombines TRBV20-1 with TRBJ2-3; D is unresolved. Per germline, CDR1 DFQATT and CDR2 SNEGSKA (reference sequence). Trimming took 5 bases from V and 2 from J, leaving 20 bases between them. The CDR3 is 16 residues long.

At least ten counts were recorded for this clonotype. V is TRBV14 and J is TRBJ2-1, with 10 bases that match TRBD2. The V gene end was trimmed by 2 bases and the J gene end by 0 bases; junction bases not matched to a gene: 10. The CDR3 is made up of 19 amino acids. Germline V gives CDR1 SGHDN, CDR2 FVKESK. For the CDR3, the DNA is TGTGCCAGCAGCCAATCTCCGGGACTAGCGTCGAGCTCCTACAATGAGCAGTTCTTC. Its translation: CASSQSPGLASSSYNEQFF.

This clonotype has at least ten counts. This sequence joins TRBV29-1 and TRBJ1-2, with D maybe TRBD1 (5 bases). The germline CDR1 and CDR2 sequences are SQVTM and ANQGSEA. The ends were cut back, 7 bases at V and 6 bases at J, with 18 bases in the middle. CDR3 size: 13 residues. As DNA, the CDR3 is TGCAGCGCCCTACCTCGGGGCGGACATGGCTACACCTTC. Translated: CSALPRGGHGYTF. Looking up the rest from reference TRBV29-1 and TRBJ1-2 gives the full variable domain: SAVISQKPSRDICQRGTSLTIQCQVDSQVTMMFWYRQQPGQSLTLIATANQGSEATYESGFVIDKFPISRPNLTFSTLTVSNMSPEDSSIYLCSALPRGGHGYTFGSGTRLTVV.

This clonotype was observed a handful of times. CDR3 loop: CASSLRPGEEDGYTF. The CDR3 coding sequence is TGCGCCAGCAGCCTTCGACCGGGGGAGGAAGATGGCTACACCTTC. The chain is built from TRBV5-1 and TRBJ1-2, with a possible D match to TRBD1 (5 bases). V lost 4 bases and J 6 bases, leaving 19 bases between the germline ends. Germline lookup yields CDR1 SGHRS and CDR2 YFSETQ. CDR3 size: 15 residues.

This clonotype was observed a few times. This chain connects TRBV5-1 to TRBJ2-2; the D gene is possibly TRBD1 (6 bases). This CDR3 has 15 residues. The germline gives CDR1 SGHRS, CDR2 YFSETQ. V lost 4 bases to trimming and J lost 1 base, with 11 bases between them. CDR3 protein: CASSKEQGNTGELFF. CDR3 nucleotide sequence: TGCGCCAGCAGCAAAGAACAGGGGAACACCGGGGAGCTGTTTTTT.

This clonotype appeared many times. The chain recombines TRBV11-2 with TRBJ2-7; 9 bases align to TRBD1. With V trimmed by 5 bases and J by 0 bases, 8 bases remained unmatched. Per germline, CDR1 SGHAT and CDR2 FQNNGV. The CDR3 is 16 residues long. CDR3: CASSKSGTGRSYEQYV. CDR3 nucleotide sequence: TGTGCCAGCAGCAAATCCGGGACAGGGCGCTCCTACGAGCAGTACGTC.

V usage is TRBV3-1 and J usage is TRBJ1-4; D remains ambiguous. The CDR3 spans 14 residues. Germline-derived CDR1 and CDR2 are LGHDT and YNNKEL (reference sequence). Trimming took off 1 base at V and 5 bases at J, with 8 bases between the two ends. CDR3 in amino acids: CASSQAFGNEKLFF. The CDR3 DNA sequence: TGTGCCAGCAGCCAAGCGTTCGGGAATGAAAAACTGTTTTTT. The variable domain in full, completed from reference TRBV3-1 and TRBJ1-4, reads DTAVSQTPKYLVTQMGNDKSIKCEQNLGHDTMYWYKQDSKKFLKIMFSYNNKELIINETVPNRFSPKSPDKAHLNLHINSLELGDSAVYFCASSQAFGNEKLFFGSGTQLSVL.

This clonotype occurred a few times. The rearrangement links TRBV5-8 to TRBJ2-1, with D perhaps matching TRBD2 (6 bases). The CDR3 consists of 16 residues. In germline, CDR1 is SGHTS, CDR2 YDEGEE. V was clipped by 5 bases and J by 5 bases, with 20 bases between them. The CDR3 DNA sequence: TGTGCCAGCAGGGCCCTGACAGATTTAGCGGACAATGAGCAGTTCTTC. This encodes CASRALTDLADNEQFF.

This chain connects TRBV18 to TRBJ1-1; 8 positions match TRBD1. CDR1 KGHSH and CDR2 LQKENI come from the germline V gene. Losses at the gene ends were 6 bases for V and 6 bases for J; bases not matched to a gene: 9. The CDR3 totals 14 residues. In DNA, the CDR3 is TGTGCCAGCTCGCAGACTCGGACAGGGCCTGAAGCTTTCTTT. This encodes CASSQTRTGPEAFF. The variable domain in full, completed from reference TRBV18 and TRBJ1-1, reads NAGVMQNPRHLVRRRGQEARLRCSPMKGHSHVYWYRQLPEEGLKFMVYLQKENIIDESGMPKERFSAEFPKEGPSILRIQQVVRGDSAAYFCASSQTRTGPEAFFGQGTRLTVV.